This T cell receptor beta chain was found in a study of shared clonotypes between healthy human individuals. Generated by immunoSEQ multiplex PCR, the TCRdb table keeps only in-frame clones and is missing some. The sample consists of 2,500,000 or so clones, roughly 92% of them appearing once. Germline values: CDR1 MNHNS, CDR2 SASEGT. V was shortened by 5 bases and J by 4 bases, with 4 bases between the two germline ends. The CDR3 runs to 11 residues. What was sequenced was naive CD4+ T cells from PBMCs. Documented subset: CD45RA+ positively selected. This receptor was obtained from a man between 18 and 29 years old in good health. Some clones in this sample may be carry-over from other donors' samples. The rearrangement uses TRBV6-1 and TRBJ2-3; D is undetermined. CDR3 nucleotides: TGTGCCAGCAGTTATGCAGATACGCAGTATTTT. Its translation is CASSYADTQYF.